This TCR beta chain came from a study of T-cell reconstitution after alpha-beta-depleted transplantation in children. This clonotype has more than one count but fewer than ten. This CDR3 spans 17 amino acids. The germline V gene encodes CDR1 LGHNA and CDR2 YNFKEQ. V dropped 0 bases and J dropped 7 bases, with 18 bases sitting between them. Preparing the TCRbeta library involved the use of unique molecular identifiers. One entry per CDR3 protein results from TCRdb running MiXCR on the PCR reads. Of 640,000 or so distinct CDR3 sequences detected, around 17% appear once; the ten largest clones hold under 1.2%.

The V call is TRBV4-2, the J call TRBJ2-2; D remains ambiguous. The TCR sequence derives from a human donor who donated a stem cell graft to a child with acute myeloid leukemia. The source was PBMCs from the stem cell graft donor, collected from the stem cell graft. The CDR3 DNA is TGTGCCAGCAGCCAAGATCTAGACTGGCCCCAGGTCGGGGAGCTGTTTTTT. Translation: CASSQDLDWPQVGELFF.